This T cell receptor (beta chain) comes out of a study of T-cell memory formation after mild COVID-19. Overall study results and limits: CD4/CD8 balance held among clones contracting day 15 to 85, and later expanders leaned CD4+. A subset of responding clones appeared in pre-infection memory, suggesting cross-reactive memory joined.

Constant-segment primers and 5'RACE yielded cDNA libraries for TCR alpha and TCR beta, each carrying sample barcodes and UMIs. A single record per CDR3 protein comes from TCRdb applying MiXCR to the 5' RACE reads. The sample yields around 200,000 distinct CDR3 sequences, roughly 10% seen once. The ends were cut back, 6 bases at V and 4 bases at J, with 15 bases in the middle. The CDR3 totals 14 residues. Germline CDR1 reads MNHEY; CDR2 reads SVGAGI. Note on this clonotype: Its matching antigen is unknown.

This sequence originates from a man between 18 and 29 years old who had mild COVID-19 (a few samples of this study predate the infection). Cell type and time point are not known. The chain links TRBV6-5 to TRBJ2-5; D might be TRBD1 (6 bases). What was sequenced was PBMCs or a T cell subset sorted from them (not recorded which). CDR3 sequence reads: CASSPPGVGETQYF. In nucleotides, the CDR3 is TGTGCCAGCAGCCCCCCAGGGGTGGGAGAGACCCAGTACTTC.